This T cell receptor (beta chain) was retrieved from a study of blood T cell repertoires in COVID-19. Background on the study: Some COVID-19 samples were acute and others convalescent; all came from the United States, Italy and Spain.

V dropped 7 bases and J dropped 1 base, with 7 bases sitting between them. The CDR3 covers 13 residues. Germline V CDR1 and CDR2: MNHNY, SVGAGI (reference sequence). TCRdb keeps only in-frame clones here, not all; method: immunoSEQ multiplex PCR. The table shows about 240,000 clones, with more than 75% occurring only once. The chain employs TRBV6-6 and TRBJ1-4; D is undetermined. Sequenced input: peripheral blood. This TCR was recovered from a woman aged 40 to 50 who had recovered from COVID-19. CDR3 DNA: TGTGCCAGCACCCGGGAAACTAATGAAAAACTGTTTTTT. As protein: CASTRETNEKLFF.